These T cell receptor beta chains were read from a single sample in a study of T cells in localized non-small cell lung cancer. Using immunoSEQ multiplex PCR, the repertoire was profiled, and TCRdb retains in-frame clones only, with some absent. The data show about 11,000 clones, 85% to 95% seen once. The sample was peripheral blood, taken before any cancer treatment. Receptor source: a male donor aged 60 or over with stage III lung adenocarcinoma. Both conserved end residues are part of each CDR3. D genes are given only for firm matches. Clone size is given for some rows only: seen once, a few or many times, or a class if the clone is expanded.

j_call d_call clone_size v_call cdr3_nt cdr3_aa
TRBJ2-2 TRBD2 . TRBV5-4 TGTGCCAGTTCCATTTTAGCGGGAGGAGGAACCGGGGAGCTGTTTTTT CASSILAGGGTGELFF
TRBJ2-7 TRBD2 . TRBV5-4 TGTGCCAGCAGCCCGGAAACTAGCGGGAGTTACGAGCAGTACTTC CASSPETSGSYEQYF
TRBJ2-3 TRBD2 . TRBV9 TGTGCCAGCAGCGTAGCAACGGGAGGCAACACAGATACGCAGTATTTT CASSVATGGNTDTQYF
TRBJ1-2 . . TRBV9 TGTGCCAGCAGCCCCCGCTTCTTCTATGGCTACACCTTC CASSPRFFYGYTF
TRBJ2-7 . . TRBV7-9 TGTGCCAGCAGCTTAGCCAGTTTCTACGAGCAGTACTTC CASSLASFYEQYF
TRBJ2-5 . . TRBV4-3 TGCGCCAGCAGCCAAAGAGGGGGGGGAGTGGACCAAGAGACCCAGTACTTC CASSQRGGGVDQETQYF
TRBJ2-3 TRBD2 few TRBV27 TGTGCCAGCAGTTTGTTGACTAGCGGGAGAGAATATACGCAGTATTTT CASSLLTSGREYTQYF
TRBJ1-2 TRBD1 . TRBV18 TGTGCCAGCTCACCAAAACAGGGGACCGTCTACACCTTC CASSPKQGTVYTF
TRBJ2-7 TRBD2 . TRBV5-4 TGTGCCAGCAGCTTACCGGGACTAGCGGGAGGACTGGCCTACGAGCAGTACTTC CASSLPGLAGGLAYEQYF
TRBJ2-5 . few TRBV19 TGTGCCAGTAGTATTTGGGCAGGGGCATCCGAGACCCAGTACTTC CASSIWAGASETQYF
TRBJ2-3 TRBD2 . TRBV5-4 TGTGCCAGCAGCGCGACTAGCGGGTGGGATACGCAGTATTTT CASSATSGWDTQYF
TRBJ1-2 . . TRBV14 TGTGCCAGCAGCCAAGTCCCATGGAGGGGCTACACCTTC CASSQVPWRGYTF
TRBJ1-4 TRBD1 . TRBV28 TGTGCCAGCAACCTAGGAAGGGGGCGGTCATTCGAAAAGGAAAAACTGTTTTTT CASNLGRGRSFEKEKLFF
TRBJ2-7 TRBD1 . TRBV4-1 TGCGCCAGCAGCCAAGAAGGGACAGACTACGAGCAGTACTTC CASSQEGTDYEQYF
TRBJ2-5 TRBD2 . TRBV9 TGTGCCAGCAGCGTAGAGTCGGGAGGGCCGGGGCTAATGGGGACCCAGTACTTC CASSVESGGPGLMGTQYF
TRBJ2-7 TRBD1 . TRBV19 TGTGCCAGTAGTATCCGACAGGGCCCCTACGAGCAGTACTTC CASSIRQGPYEQYF
TRBJ2-7 TRBD2 . TRBV4-2 TGTGCCAGCAGCCAAGATATCGCGGGAGCTTCCTACGAGCAGTACTTC CASSQDIAGASYEQYF
TRBJ1-1 . once TRBV7-2 TGTGCCAGCAGCTTAGGAGAGAACACTGAAGCTTTCTTT CASSLGENTEAFF
TRBJ1-1 . . TRBV11-2 TGTGCCAGCGCACTACAGAGGGGCGGTTTGGGCACTGAAGCTTTCTTT CASALQRGGLGTEAFF
TRBJ2-3 TRBD2 . TRBV29-1 TGCAGCGTTCATACTAGCGCCAGGGCGCCGCAGTATTTT CSVHTSARAPQYF
TRBJ1-1 . . TRBV7-2 TGTGCCAGCAGCTTAGGACAAAACACTGAAGCTTTCTTT CASSLGQNTEAFF
TRBJ1-2 . . TRBV5-6 TGTGCCAGCAGCTTGGCAGGTACCTATGGCTACACCTTC CASSLAGTYGYTF
TRBJ2-3 TRBD1 . TRBV5-1 TGCGCCAGCAGCTTGGAACAGGGGACCACAGATACGCAGTATTTT CASSLEQGTTDTQYF
TRBJ2-1 TRBD2 . TRBV18 TGTGCCAGCTCCCCACAGCGGGATTACAATGAGCAGTTCTTC CASSPQRDYNEQFF
TRBJ1-4 TRBD1 . TRBV7-9 TGTGCCAGCAGCTTCTCCCGGGACAGGGGTGAAAAACTGTTTTTT CASSFSRDRGEKLFF
TRBJ2-6 . . TRBV7-2 TGTGCCAGCAGCTTAGCCGGGGTTCTCTCTGGGGCCAACGTCCTGACTTTC CASSLAGVLSGANVLTF
TRBJ2-3 TRBD1 . TRBV7-9 TGTGCCAGCAGCTTAGCAGACAGGGGATTGGACACAGATACGCAGTATTTT CASSLADRGLDTDTQYF
TRBJ1-3 . . TRBV5-5 TGTGCCAGCAGCAACAGGGCCCAAAGCAGCTCTGGAAACACCATATATTTT CASSNRAQSSSGNTIYF
TRBJ1-1 . . TRBV7-9 TGTGCCAGCAGCCCCGGGGAGAACACTGAAGCTTTCTTT CASSPGENTEAFF
TRBJ1-2 . . TRBV21-1 TGTGCCAGCAGCAAAAGTCCTTCTAACTATGGCTACACCTTC CASSKSPSNYGYTF
TRBJ1-2 . . TRBV4-1 TGCGCCAGCAGCCAATCGCGGGGCTACACCTTC CASSQSRGYTF
TRBJ2-7 . . TRBV5-1 TGCGCCAGCAGCTTGAAAGGGGTGGGTAGTGGCGAGCAGTACTTC CASSLKGVGSGEQYF
TRBJ2-7 . . TRBV7-2 TGTGCCAGCAGCCTCCGTAGCGGGCCGGGGGGCAACGAGCAGTACTTC CASSLRSGPGGNEQYF
TRBJ1-5 . few TRBV5-1 TGCGCCAGCAGCTTGGACGGAAATCAGCCCCAGCATTTT CASSLDGNQPQHF
TRBJ1-1 . . TRBV2 TGTGCCAGCAGGTACGGTTCGGGGAATGAAGCTTTCTTT CASRYGSGNEAFF
TRBJ2-7 TRBD2 . TRBV4-3 TGCGCCAGCAGCCAAACTAGCGGGAAAGCCTACGAGCAGTACTTC CASSQTSGKAYEQYF
TRBJ1-1 . . TRBV7-8 TGTGCCAGCAGCGGACGGGACGGACTGAACACTGAAGCTTTCTTT CASSGRDGLNTEAFF
TRBJ2-7 . . TRBV6-6 TGTGCCAGCAGTTACGGGCGCGGCAGGGTTAACGAGCAGTACTTC CASSYGRGRVNEQYF
TRBJ2-7 . . TRBV6-1 TGTGCCAGCACCCCCGAGGGCTACGAGCAGTACTTC CASTPEGYEQYF
TRBJ1-2 . . TRBV7-6 TGTGCCAGCAGCTATTCGGACAAGAACTATGGCTACACCTTC CASSYSDKNYGYTF
TRBJ1-2 . . TRBV27 TGTGCCAGCAGTTCTACAGGGTATGGCTACACCTTC CASSSTGYGYTF
TRBJ2-7 TRBD2 . TRBV11-2 TGTGCCAGCAGCTTAGATGGGGCGGGAGGCGGCGAGCAGTACTTC CASSLDGAGGGEQYF
TRBJ1-1 TRBD1 . TRBV6-1 TGTGCCAGCAGCCTGACAGGGAAAAAAGCTTTCTTT CASSLTGKKAFF
TRBJ1-5 . . TRBV6-5 TGTGCCAGTAGTCCTGGCGGGGGACAGCCCCAGCATTTT CASSPGGGQPQHF
TRBJ2-1 TRBD2 . TRBV2 TGTGCCAGCACTAGGGACTACAACAATGAGCAGTTCTTC CASTRDYNNEQFF
TRBJ2-7 . . TRBV2 TGTGCCAGCAGTGACCCGCAGGGGTCACTAACCTTC CASSDPQGSLTF
TRBJ1-2 . . TRBV5-6 TGTGCCAGCAGCTTGGAGGGCAGGAGTAACTATGGCTACACCTTC CASSLEGRSNYGYTF
TRBJ1-2 . . TRBV6-9 TGTGCCAGCTTAGGTGGCGACAGCGGTAGCTATGGCTACACCTTC CASLGGDSGSYGYTF
TRBJ2-1 TRBD2 few TRBV28 TGTGCCAGCAGTTCACTAGCGGGAGACTCGAGTGAGCAGTTCTTC CASSSLAGDSSEQFF
TRBJ1-1 . . TRBV18 TGTGCCAGCTCATTACTCCGGGACACGAACACTGAAGCTTTCTTT CASSLLRDTNTEAFF
TRBJ1-1 . . TRBV6-5 TGTGCCAGCAGTGCCGCATTCAGCATGAACACTGAAGCTTTCTTT CASSAAFSMNTEAFF